The 5 T cell receptor beta chains given below trace back to one sample, sequenced in a study of regulatory T cells in long-lasting Graves disease. Time point described: newly diagnosed GD, antithyroid drugs for less than 3 months. There was RNA extracted from PBMCs, and the TCR library was made from it. Library construction for TCR beta used iRepertoire HTBI primers and Arm-PCR of CDR3 regions. From the multiplex PCR reads, TCRdb called clonotypes with MiXCR, one entry per CDR3 protein. This table holds about 320,000 distinct CDR3 sequences, over 15% found once. The specimen was peripheral blood mononuclear cells (PBMCs), collected at new diagnosis, from a patient treated with antithyroid drugs. These receptor sequences come from a female donor with Graves disease.

This clonotype was observed many times. The gene calls are TRBV28 and TRBJ2-4, with TRBD2 matching over 7 bases. Germline assignment: CDR1 MDHEN and CDR2 SYDVKM. V lost 5 bases, J lost 9 bases, and 7 bases stayed unmatched. The CDR3 has 13 residues. The CDR3 reads CASSKLADFIQYF. DNA for the CDR3: TGTGCCAGCAGTAAGCTAGCGGATTTCATTCAGTACTTC.

This clonotype was detected a few times. This chain joins TRBV6-1 and TRBJ2-7; TRBD2 aligns across 10 bases. The germline V gene has CDR1 MNHNS and CDR2 SASEGT. With V trimmed by 6 bases and J by 7 bases, 12 bases remained unmatched. This CDR3 has 15 residues. CDR3 residues: CASSSGTSASGEQYF. The CDR3 nucleotides are TGTGCCAGCAGCTCTGGGACTAGCGCATCTGGGGAGCAGTACTTC.

This chain uses TRBV6-2 or TRBV6-3 with TRBJ2-3, with 10 bases identical to TRBD2. CDR3 length: 17 amino acids. V was clipped by 5 bases and J by 4 bases; unmatched bases: 12. The germline gives CDR1 MNHEY, CDR2 SVGEGT. CDR3 sequence reads: CASSRTKLAGLADTQYF. CDR3 DNA sequence: TGTGCCAGCAGTAGAACCAAACTAGCGGGATTAGCAGATACGCAGTATTTT.

This clonotype was found many times. The rearrangement uses TRBV12-3 or TRBV12-4 and TRBJ2-2; TRBD1 matches 8 bases. CDR3 length: 14 residues. V was clipped by 4 bases and J by 4 bases; unmatched bases: 2. This CDR3 reads CASSWDRPTGELFF. CDR3 bases: TGTGCCAGCAGTTGGGACAGGCCCACCGGGGAGCTGTTTTTT.

This clonotype was recorded many times. The V and J genes are TRBV30 and TRBJ2-2, with TRBD2 identical over 8 bases. CDR1 and CDR2 from the germline V gene are GTSNPN and SVGIG (reference sequence). This CDR3 has 13 amino acids. V shed 5 bases, J shed 4 bases, and the junction held 3 bases outside the gene matches. The CDR3 nucleotides are TGTGCCTGGGGGCTAGCGGGCACCGGGGAGCTGTTTTTT. Translation: CAWGLAGTGELFF.